The sequence of this T cell receptor beta chain was determined in a study of chemoradiotherapy in HPV16-positive cancers. Study-wide background: Functional T-cell assays on a couple of HPV16-positive patients' cells defined candidate HPV-specific clones and common TCR motifs.

Clones were read by immunoSEQ multiplex PCR, and TCRdb kept only the in-frame ones, dropping some. The sample lists tens of thousands of clones, 86% occurring once. Points on this clone: Its specificity is not known.

General study points: Functional assays defining HPV-specific T cells used only a couple of HPV16-positive patients.

The CDR3 consists of 14 residues. Per the germline V gene, CDR1 is SGHTS and CDR2 is YDEGEE. The junction had 6 bases not matched to a gene; V was cut back by 2 bases and J by 5 bases. Samples were taken several times over chemoradiotherapy. Specimen: blood, collected from a patient who underwent chemoradiotherapy. This clonotype was obtained from a human donor with HPV-associated anogenital cancer. The chain uses TRBV5-8 and TRBJ2-7; 8 nucleotides match TRBD2. The CDR3 DNA sequence: TGTGCCAGCAGCTTCCCGGGGGGGCCCAACGAGCAGTACTTC. The encoded protein is CASSFPGGPNEQYF.